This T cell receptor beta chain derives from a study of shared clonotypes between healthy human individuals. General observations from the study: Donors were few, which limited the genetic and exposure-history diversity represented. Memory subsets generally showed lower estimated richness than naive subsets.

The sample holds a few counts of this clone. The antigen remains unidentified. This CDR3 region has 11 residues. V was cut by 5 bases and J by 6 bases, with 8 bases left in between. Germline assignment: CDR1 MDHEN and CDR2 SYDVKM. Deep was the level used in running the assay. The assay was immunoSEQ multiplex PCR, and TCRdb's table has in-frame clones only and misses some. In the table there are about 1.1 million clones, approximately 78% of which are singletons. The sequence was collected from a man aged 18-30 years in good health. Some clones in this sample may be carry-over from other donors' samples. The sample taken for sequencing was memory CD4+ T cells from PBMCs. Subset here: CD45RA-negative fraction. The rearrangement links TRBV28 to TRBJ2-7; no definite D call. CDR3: CASSRVGEQYF. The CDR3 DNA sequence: TGTGCCAGCAGTCGGGTCGGCGAGCAGTACTTC.